This T cell receptor beta chain was captured in a study of T cell changes during pregnancy in multiple sclerosis. V lost 5 bases and J lost 5; bases outside the gene matches: 5. The CDR3 runs to 14 residues. Germline V gene lookup returns CDR1 SGHTA and CDR2 FQGTGA. Only in-frame clones appear in the TCRdb table, and some are missing; sequencing was by immunoSEQ multiplex PCR. Of 70,000 to 75,000 clones listed, more than 90% are singletons. This clone has a single count. The sequencing here drew on peripheral blood, taken in the second trimester of pregnancy. This sequence was found in a female donor in good health, enrolled as a control in a pregnancy study. J is TRBJ2-7 and V is TRBV7-3, with 11 bases matching TRBD1. The CDR3 DNA follows: TGTGCCAGCAGCCGGACAGGGGGCGAAAACGAGCAGTACTTC. This gives the protein CASSRTGGENEQYF.